The entry that follows covers one T cell receptor (beta chain) sequence. What this receptor recognizes is not known. Per-base qualities were not stored, and no clone one base away is much larger. The sample belongs to a study of human T cells and chemical hapten exposure (dated by TCRdb to the early 2020s). At the level of the whole study: For sensitization, 2% DPC in acetone was applied to an approximately 2 cm by approximately 2 cm area of upper inner arm skin. Blood for TCR sequencing was provided by twenty-nine alopecia patients at one to four time points (pre-sensitization, 2, 6 and 24 weeks). Patch tests used Finn chambers with 0.01% DPC on the upper back, scored after 6 days by International Contact Dermatitis Research Group standards. Peripheral blood TCR repertoire changes were tracked in vivo in alopecia patients during primary and secondary sensitization to the hapten diphenylcyclopropenone (DPC). Weekly therapeutic DPC doses were additionally applied to the scalp of patients throughout the approximately 23-week study period. Blood samples were taken from patients before sensitization (week 0) and then at 2, 6 and about 24 weeks after DPC sensitization. Libraries were pooled for sequencing, and per-sample TCR yields varied mainly because of small differences in library volumes within the pool. Most of the patients in the cohort were female, and the cohort covered alopecia areata with under or over 50% scalp involvement, alopecia totalis and alopecia universalis.

The method was RACE. TCRdb shows the sequencer as NextSeq 500. During library preparation, unique molecular identifiers were attached to individual cDNA molecules so that TCRs could be counted quantitatively and reproducibly. Both TCR alpha and TCR beta chains were sequenced from each blood RNA sample. Per the original workflow: A median of about 100,000 TCRs per sample was observed, with a range of roughly 23,224 to 750,000. The Decombinator software suite was used to annotate V, J and CDR3 in the TCR reads. Every sample was subsampled to the same number of TCRs (28,000) for the PS versus PT1 abundance plots. TCRs were defined as expanded if absent before sensitization and observed at least eight times at the 2-week time point. TCRdb applied fastp at Q25 and MiXCR to the public reads, then kept only in-frame beta chains. Each CDR3 protein gets just one entry, which takes the most common genes and DNA from the rows behind it. What appears here as the V and J calls and clone size reflects TCRdb's work, not the paper's. Across this sample there are some 89,000 distinct CDR3 sequences, with less than 35% seen only once. The ten largest clones add up to 9% to 12% of the sample.

Points the paper makes about the study in general: Repeated subsampling changed both the strength of the expansion versus patch-test correlation and the threshold at which the correlation became significant. Significantly more large CDR3 similarity clusters were formed by expanded TCRs than by pre-sensitization or healthy control sets, consistent with antigen-driven responses. A positive correlation was found between the number of PT1 expanded TCRs and patch test score, with significance reached at thresholds 8, 16 and 32 but not 4. Because every patient had alopecia, a presumed autoimmune disease, the patients' immune response might differ from that of healthy individuals. The number of TCRs above 1 in 1000 frequency did not change with DPC sensitization; there was no evidence of global repertoire structure alterations.

CDR1 and CDR2 are read off the germline V gene as KGHSH and LQKENI. The cysteine opens and the phenylalanine closes a CDR3 of 15 amino acids. The entry retains the CDR3 DNA only, 45 bases that are in frame from base 1. The V and J ends are trimmed by 6 bases and 0 bases, leaving 15 bases between them. The meaning of the sample's time point label: patch test 3, about 24 weeks after DPC sensitization. The treatment or condition label for this specimen denotes: therapeutic diphenylcyclopropenone sensitization with weekly scalp DPC. At every patch-test visit, the blood draw took place before the patch test was put on. Patients were eligible if aged 18 to 70, diagnosed with alopecia and judged suitable for DPC therapy, and pregnant patients were excluded. Unfractionated whole blood was collected in Tempus Blood RNA tubes, and total RNA was extracted from that blood.

The sequence derives from a man aged 35 to 55 with alopecia areata. Some clones in this sample may be carry-over from other donors' samples. The sequence links TRBV18 to TRBJ2-7; tentative D gene TRBD2, with 6 bases matching. Sequenced here: whole blood, sampled in connection with sensitization to the hapten diphenylcyclopropenone (DPC). The nucleotide sequence is TGTGCCAGCTCTCTCACTAGCCGTAGCTCCTACGAGCAGTACTTC. Its protein is CASSLTSRSSYEQYF.